At least ten counts were recorded for the clone carrying this T cell receptor beta chain. Its antigen is currently unknown. According to the study, genomic DNA was the template for TCR beta VDJ and CDR3 profiling. From the reads, TCRdb called clonotypes with MiXCR, one entry per CDR3 protein. In the table there are approximately 200,000 distinct CDR3 sequences, under 55% of which are singletons. The data originate from a study of CD8+CD57+ T cells in acquired aplastic anemia. For the study at large: Sorted CD4+ and CD8+ cells gave an average of about 3.4 ug of DNA.

Study findings and constraints: Some 29 shared CD8+ CDR3s appeared highly expressed within patients' immunodominant clones. Between the patient and control groups, CD8+ Simpson's diversity did not differ significantly.

All sequencing subjects had displayed CD8+CD57+ cell expansion on flow cytometry. As a group, the patients uniformly had severe acquired aplastic anemia. The sequence came from a human donor with aplastic anemia. The sequencing sample was made of sorted CD4+, CD8+, or CD8+CD57+ T cells (not recorded which) from PBMCs.

The CDR3 here is CASSREVRATIEQYF. The CDR3 region has the DNA TGTGCCAGCAGTCGAGAGGTGAGGGCCACTATCGAGCAGTACTTC. This chain connects TRBV5-6 to TRBJ2-7, with D tentatively TRBD2 (5 bases). Deletions cut 5 bases from V and 6 bases from J, with 21 bases between. This CDR3 is built from 15 residues. CDR1 and CDR2 (germline): SGHDT, YYEEEE.